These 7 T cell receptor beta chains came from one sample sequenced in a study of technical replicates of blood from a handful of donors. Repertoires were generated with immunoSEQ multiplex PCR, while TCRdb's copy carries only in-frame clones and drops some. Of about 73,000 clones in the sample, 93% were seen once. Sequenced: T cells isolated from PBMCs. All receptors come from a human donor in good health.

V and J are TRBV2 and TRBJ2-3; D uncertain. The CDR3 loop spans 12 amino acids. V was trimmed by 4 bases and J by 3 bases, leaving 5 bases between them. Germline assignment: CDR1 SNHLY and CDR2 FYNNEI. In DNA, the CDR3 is TGTGCCAGCAGTGTTTCTACAGATACGCAGTATTTT. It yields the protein CASSVSTDTQYF. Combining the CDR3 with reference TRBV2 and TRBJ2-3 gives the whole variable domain EPEVTQTPSHQVTQMGQEVILRCVPISNHLYFYWYRQILGQKVEFLVSFYNNEISEKSEIFDDQFSVERPDGSNFTLKIRSTKLEDSAMYFCASSVSTDTQYFGPGTRLTVL.

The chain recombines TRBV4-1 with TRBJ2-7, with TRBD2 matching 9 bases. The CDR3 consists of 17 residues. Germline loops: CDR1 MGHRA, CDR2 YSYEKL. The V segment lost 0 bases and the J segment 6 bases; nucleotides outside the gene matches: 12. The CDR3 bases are TGCGCCAGCAGCCAAGAAGCGGGAGGCCTTTACTTGGCCGAGCAGTACTTC. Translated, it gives CASSQEAGGLYLAEQYF.

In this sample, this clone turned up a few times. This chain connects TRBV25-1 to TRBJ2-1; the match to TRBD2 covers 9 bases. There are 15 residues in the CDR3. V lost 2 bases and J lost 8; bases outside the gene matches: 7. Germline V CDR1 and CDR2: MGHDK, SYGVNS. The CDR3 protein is CASSEGGSGGYEQFF. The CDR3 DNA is TGTGCCAGCAGTGAAGGAGGTAGCGGGGGATATGAGCAGTTCTTC. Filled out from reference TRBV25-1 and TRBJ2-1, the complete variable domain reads EADIYQTPRYLVIGTGKKITLECSQTMGHDKMYWYQQDPGMELHLIHYSYGVNSTEKGDLSSESTVSRIRTEHFPLTLESARPSHTSQYLCASSEGGSGGYEQFFGPGTRLTVL.

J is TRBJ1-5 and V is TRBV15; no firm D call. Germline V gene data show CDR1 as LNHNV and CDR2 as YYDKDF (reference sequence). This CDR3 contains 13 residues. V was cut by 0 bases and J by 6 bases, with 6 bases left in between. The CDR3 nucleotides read TGTGCCACCAGCAGAGAAAACAGTCAGCCCCAGCATTTT. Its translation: CATSRENSQPQHF.

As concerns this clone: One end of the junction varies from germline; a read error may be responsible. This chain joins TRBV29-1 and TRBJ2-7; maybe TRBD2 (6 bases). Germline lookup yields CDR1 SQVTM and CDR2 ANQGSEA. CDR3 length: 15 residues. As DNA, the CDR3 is TGCAGCCTCCGTTACTTAGGCGGGGACTCCGACGAGCAGTACTTC. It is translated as CSLRYLGGDSDEQYF.

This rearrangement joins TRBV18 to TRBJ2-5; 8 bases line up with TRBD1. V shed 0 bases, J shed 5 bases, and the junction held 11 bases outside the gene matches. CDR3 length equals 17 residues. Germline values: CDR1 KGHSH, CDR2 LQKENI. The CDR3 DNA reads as TGTGCCAGCTCACCACCTATGGGACAGGTGAAGGGGGAGACCCAGTACTTC. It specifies CASSPPMGQVKGETQYF.

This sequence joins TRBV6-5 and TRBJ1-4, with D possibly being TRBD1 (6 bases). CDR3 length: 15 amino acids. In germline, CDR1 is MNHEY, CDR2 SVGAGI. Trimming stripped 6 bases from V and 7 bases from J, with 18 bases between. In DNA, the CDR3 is TGTGCCAGCAGCTACAAAGGACAGCTTTCTGAAAAACTGTTTTTT. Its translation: CASSYKGQLSEKLFF.